This record covers a single T cell receptor beta chain. Its antigen is still unknown. These data are taken from a study of long-term antiretroviral therapy in people with HIV. Notes on the study in general: Dominating the repertoire at all time points were the clones that expanded before ART. Nothing was known about ART adherence, viral resistance or changes in therapy. Subsequent to ART, diversity was augmented yet persisted below that of transplant donor controls.

The study used samples holding roughly 0.95-11 million cryopreserved PBMC before DNA extraction. Trimming removed 0 bases from V and 5 bases from J, with 14 bases in between. Germline CDR1 reads MGHRA; CDR2 reads YSYEKL. This CDR3 is 15 amino acids long. The authors ran the immunoSEQ assay, v3.0, at survey level. The protocol was immunoSEQ multiplex PCR, while the TCRdb copy is restricted to in-frame clones and leaves out a portion. The sample carries 30,000 to 35,000 clones, about 70% recorded once. J is TRBJ2-7 and V is TRBV4-1, with D possibly TRBD1 on 5 matching bases. This TCR was recovered from a man in his fifties with HIV. The material was unsorted PBMCs, obtained 3 years after starting antiretroviral therapy. The CDR3, as DNA: TGCGCCAGCAGCCAAGATCGGTCCAGGGCCGACGAGCAGTACTTC. Translated, it gives CASSQDRSRADEQYF.